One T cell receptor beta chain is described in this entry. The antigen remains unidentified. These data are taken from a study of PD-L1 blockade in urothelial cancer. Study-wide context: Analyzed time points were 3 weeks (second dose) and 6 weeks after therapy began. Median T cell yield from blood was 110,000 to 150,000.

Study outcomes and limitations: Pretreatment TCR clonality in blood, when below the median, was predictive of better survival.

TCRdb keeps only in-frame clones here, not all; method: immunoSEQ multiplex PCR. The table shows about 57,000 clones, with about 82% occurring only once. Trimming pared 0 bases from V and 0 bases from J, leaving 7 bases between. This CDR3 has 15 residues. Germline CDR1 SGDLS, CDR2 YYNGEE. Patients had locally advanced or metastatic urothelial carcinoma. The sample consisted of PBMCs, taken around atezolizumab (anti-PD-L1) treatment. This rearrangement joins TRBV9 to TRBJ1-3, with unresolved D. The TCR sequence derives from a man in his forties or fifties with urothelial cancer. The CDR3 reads CASSVDEFSGNTIYF. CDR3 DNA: TGTGCCAGCAGCGTAGACGAGTTCTCTGGAAACACCATATATTTT.